In this sample, the clone carrying this TCR beta chain turned up many times. The antigen is unknown. Individual cDNA molecules were tagged with unique molecular identifiers. TCRdb recomputed calls from the 5' RACE reads with MiXCR, one row per CDR3 protein. Of 100,000 to 150,000 distinct CDR3 sequences in the sample, about 15% were seen once. These data come from a study of early T cells in non-severe SARS-CoV-2 infection. Findings and caveats of the study: VDJdb matches were skewed toward anti-spike CD8 T cell responses.

Sequenced input: whole blood. The receptor was derived from an adult who was a healthcare worker with PCR-confirmed SARS-CoV-2 infection or an uninfected control (not recorded which).

The CDR3 spells CASSYQAEQFF. CDR3 DNA: TGCGCCAGCAGTTATCAGGCTGAGCAGTTCTTC. The genes are TRBV5-1 and TRBJ2-1; the D is unclear. The germline V and J ends were trimmed by 5 bases and 9 bases, with 9 bases remaining between them. This CDR3 comprises 11 residues. CDR1 is SGHRS, CDR2 YFSETQ, per germline.